This T cell receptor (beta chain) was captured by sequencing in a study of CD8 T cells in Susac syndrome. Study observations and caveats: The study's TCR sequencing and HLA analysis drew on a certain number of individuals. That number was acknowledged as relatively small.

In regard to this clonotype: As yet, its antigen is unknown.

The RNA, roughly 0.45 to 1 ug, was put through reverse transcription using random hexamers. With immunoSEQ multiplex PCR, TCR beta CDR3 was amplified across 54 Vbeta and 13 Jbeta. TCRdb used MiXCR to reprocess the immunoSEQ multiplex PCR reads, holding one entry per CDR3 protein. Of 110,000 or so distinct CDR3 sequences in the sample, 80% to 95% were seen once. The germline gives CDR1 SQVTM, CDR2 ANQGSEA. V lost 0 bases, J lost 0 bases, and 6 bases stayed unmatched. This CDR3 has 16 residues. CD8+ and CD4+ T cells taken from blood had their TCR beta sequenced. The control participants were healthy donors, and these controls were matched with respect to both age and sex.

Sequencing used CD4+ T cells from PBMCs. The origin of this receptor is a human donor in good health. The chain couples TRBV29-1 to TRBJ2-3; 7 bases are a match to TRBD2. This chain's CDR3 is CSVEDWGGRSTDTQYF. The CDR3, as DNA: TGCAGCGTTGAAGATTGGGGGGGGAGGAGCACAGATACGCAGTATTTT.